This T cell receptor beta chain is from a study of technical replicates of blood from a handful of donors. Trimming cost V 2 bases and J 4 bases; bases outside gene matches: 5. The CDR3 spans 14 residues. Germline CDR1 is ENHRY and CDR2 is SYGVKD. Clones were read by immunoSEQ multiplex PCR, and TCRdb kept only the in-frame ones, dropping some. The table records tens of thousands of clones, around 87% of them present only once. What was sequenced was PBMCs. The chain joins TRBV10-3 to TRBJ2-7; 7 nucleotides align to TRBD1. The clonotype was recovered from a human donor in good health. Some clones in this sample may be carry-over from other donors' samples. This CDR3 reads CAISEKWDSYEQYF. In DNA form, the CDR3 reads TGTGCCATCAGTGAGAAGTGGGACAGTTACGAGCAGTACTTC.